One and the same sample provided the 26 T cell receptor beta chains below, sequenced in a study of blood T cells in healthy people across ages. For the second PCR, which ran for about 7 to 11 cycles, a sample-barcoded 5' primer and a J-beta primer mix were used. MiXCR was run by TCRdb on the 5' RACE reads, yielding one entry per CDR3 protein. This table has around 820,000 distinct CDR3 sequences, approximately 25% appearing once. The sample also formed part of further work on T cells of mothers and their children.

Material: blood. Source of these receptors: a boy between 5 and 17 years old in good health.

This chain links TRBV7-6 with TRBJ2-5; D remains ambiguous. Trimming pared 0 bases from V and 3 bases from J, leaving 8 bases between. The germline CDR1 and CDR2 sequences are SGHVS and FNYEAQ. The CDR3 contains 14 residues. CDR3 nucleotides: TGTGCCAGCAGCTTAGCTAGGGCAGAAGAGACCCAGTACTTC. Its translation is CASSLARAEETQYF.

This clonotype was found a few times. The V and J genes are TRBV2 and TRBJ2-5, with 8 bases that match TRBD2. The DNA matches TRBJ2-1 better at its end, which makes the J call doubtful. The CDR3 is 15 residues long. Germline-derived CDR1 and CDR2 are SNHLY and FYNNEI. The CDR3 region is CASSDVGGAFSEQFF. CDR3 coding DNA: TGTGCCAGCAGTGATGTCGGGGGGGCCTTTAGTGAGCAGTTCTTC.

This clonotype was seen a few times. CDR3 sequence (DNA): TGTGCCAGCAGTTACTCGGTTGCTGGCGAGCAGTACTTC. Its protein is CASSYSVAGEQYF. The rearrangement joins TRBV6-5 to TRBJ2-7; no clear D. Looked up from germline, CDR1 is MNHEY and CDR2 is SVGAGI. Trimming took 0 bases from V and 6 from J, leaving 9 bases between them. The CDR3 has 13 residues.

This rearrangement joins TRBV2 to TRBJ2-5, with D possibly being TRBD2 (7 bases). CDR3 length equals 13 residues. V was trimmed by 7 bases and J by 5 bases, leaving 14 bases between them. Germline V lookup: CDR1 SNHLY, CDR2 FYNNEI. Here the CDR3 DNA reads TGTGCCAGCAAGGGCGGGGGCTGGGAGACCCAGTACTTC. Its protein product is CASKGGGWETQYF.

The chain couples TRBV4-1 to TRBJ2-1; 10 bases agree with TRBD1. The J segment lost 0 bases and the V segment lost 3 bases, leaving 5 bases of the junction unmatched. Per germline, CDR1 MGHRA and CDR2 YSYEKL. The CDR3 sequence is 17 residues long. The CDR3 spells CASSQETGGASYNEQFF. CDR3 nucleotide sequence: TGCGCCAGCAGCCAGGAGACAGGGGGCGCCTCCTACAATGAGCAGTTCTTC.

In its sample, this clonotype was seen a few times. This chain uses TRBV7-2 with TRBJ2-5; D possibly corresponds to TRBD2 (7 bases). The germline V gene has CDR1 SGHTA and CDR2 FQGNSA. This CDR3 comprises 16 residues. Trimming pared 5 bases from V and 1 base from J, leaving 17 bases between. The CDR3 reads CASSARGAGPQETQYF. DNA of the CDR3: TGTGCCAGCAGCGCTCGGGGGGCAGGGCCCCAAGAGACCCAGTACTTC.

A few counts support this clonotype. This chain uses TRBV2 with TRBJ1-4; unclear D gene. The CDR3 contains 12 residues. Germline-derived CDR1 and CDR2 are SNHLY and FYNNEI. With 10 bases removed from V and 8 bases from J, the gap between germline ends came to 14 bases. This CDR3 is CANGKSTEKLFF. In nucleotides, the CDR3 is TGTGCCAACGGGAAATCAACGGAAAAACTGTTTTTT. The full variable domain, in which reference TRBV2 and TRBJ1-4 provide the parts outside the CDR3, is EPEVTQTPSHQVTQMGQEVILRCVPISNHLYFYWYRQILGQKVEFLVSFYNNEISEKSEIFDDQFSVERPDGSNFTLKIRSTKLEDSAMYFCANGKSTEKLFFGSGTQLSVL.

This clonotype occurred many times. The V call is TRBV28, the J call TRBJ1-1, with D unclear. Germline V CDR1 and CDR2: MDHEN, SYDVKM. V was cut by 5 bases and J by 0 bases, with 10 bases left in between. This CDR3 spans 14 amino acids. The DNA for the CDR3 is TGTGCCAGCAGTCTAACAGCTCTGAACACTGAAGCTTTCTTT. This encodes CASSLTALNTEAFF. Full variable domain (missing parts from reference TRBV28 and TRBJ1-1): DVKVTQSSRYLVKRTGEKVFLECVQDMDHENMFWYRQDPGLGLRLIYFSYDVKMKEKGDIPEGYSVSREKKERFSLILESASTNQTSMYLCASSLTALNTEAFFGQGTRLTVV.

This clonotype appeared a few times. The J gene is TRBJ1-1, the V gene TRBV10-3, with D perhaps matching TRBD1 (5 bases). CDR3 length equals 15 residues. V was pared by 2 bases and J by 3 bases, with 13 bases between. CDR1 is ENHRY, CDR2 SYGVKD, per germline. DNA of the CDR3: TGTGCCATCAGTGAGGTAGCAGGGCGGGACACTGAAGCTTTCTTT. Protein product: CAISEVAGRDTEAFF.

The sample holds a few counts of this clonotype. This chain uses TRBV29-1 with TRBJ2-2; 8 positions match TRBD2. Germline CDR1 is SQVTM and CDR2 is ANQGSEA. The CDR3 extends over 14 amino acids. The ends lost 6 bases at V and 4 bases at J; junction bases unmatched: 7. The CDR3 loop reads CSVFSGTPTGELFF. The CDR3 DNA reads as TGCAGCGTCTTTAGCGGGACCCCCACCGGGGAGCTGTTTTTT.

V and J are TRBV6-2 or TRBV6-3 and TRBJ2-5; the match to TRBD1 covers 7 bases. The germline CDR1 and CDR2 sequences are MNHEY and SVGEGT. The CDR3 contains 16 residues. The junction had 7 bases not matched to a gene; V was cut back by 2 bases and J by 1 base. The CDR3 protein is CASSYLQGESQETQYF. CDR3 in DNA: TGTGCCAGCAGTTACCTCCAGGGGGAATCCCAAGAGACCCAGTACTTC.

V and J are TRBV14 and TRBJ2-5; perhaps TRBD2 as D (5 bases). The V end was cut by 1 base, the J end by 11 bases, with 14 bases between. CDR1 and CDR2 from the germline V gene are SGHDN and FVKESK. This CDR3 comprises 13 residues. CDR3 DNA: TGTGCCAGCAGCCAAGGGCGATCCTGGGAGCAGTACTTC. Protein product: CASSQGRSWEQYF.

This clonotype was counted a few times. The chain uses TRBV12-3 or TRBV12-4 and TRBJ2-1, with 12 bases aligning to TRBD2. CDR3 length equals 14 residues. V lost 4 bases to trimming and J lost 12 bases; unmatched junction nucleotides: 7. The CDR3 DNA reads TGTGCCAGCAGTTCGGGACTAGCGGGTTTTGGGCAGTTCTTC. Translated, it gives CASSSGLAGFGQFF.

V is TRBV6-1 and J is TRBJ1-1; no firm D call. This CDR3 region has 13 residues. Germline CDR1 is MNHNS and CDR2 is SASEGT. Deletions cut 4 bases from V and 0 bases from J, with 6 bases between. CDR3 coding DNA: TGTGCCAGCAGTGGTGAGTTGAACACTGAAGCTTTCTTT. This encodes CASSGELNTEAFF.

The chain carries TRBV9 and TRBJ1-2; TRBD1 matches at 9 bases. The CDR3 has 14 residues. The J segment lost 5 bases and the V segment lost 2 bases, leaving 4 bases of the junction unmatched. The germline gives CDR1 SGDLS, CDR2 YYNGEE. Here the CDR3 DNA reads TGTGCCAGCAGCGTGGGACAGGGACCTTATGGCTACACCTTC. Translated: CASSVGQGPYGYTF.

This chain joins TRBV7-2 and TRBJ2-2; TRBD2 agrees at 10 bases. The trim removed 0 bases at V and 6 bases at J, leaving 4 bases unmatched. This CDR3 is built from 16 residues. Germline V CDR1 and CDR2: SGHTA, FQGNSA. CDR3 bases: TGTGCCAGCAGCTTAGCGCTTAGCGGGGGGTCCGGGGAGCTGTTTTTT. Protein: CASSLALSGGSGELFF.

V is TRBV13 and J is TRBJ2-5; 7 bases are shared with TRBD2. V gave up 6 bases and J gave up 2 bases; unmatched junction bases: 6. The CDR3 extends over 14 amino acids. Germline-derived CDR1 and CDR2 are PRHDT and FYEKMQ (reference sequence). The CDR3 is CASSAGVSQETQYF. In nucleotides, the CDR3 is TGTGCCAGCAGTGCGGGGGTCTCACAAGAGACCCAGTACTTC.

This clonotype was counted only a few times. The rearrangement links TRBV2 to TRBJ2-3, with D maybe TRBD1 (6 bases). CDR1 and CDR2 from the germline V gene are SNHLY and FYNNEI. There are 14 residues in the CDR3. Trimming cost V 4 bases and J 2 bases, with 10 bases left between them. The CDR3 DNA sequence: TGTGCCAGCAGTGGACAGGCGATCACAGATACGCAGTATTTT. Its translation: CASSGQAITDTQYF.

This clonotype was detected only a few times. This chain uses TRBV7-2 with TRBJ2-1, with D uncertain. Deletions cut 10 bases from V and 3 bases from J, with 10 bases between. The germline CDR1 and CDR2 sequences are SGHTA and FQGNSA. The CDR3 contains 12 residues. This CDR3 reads CATLANYNEQFF. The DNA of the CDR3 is TGTGCCACCTTGGCTAACTACAATGAGCAGTTCTTC. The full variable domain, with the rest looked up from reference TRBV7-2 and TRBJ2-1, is GAGVSQSPSNKVTEKGKDVELRCDPISGHTALYWYRQSLGQGLEFLIYFQGNSAPDKSGLPSDRFSAERTGGSVSTLTIQRTQQEDSAVYLCATLANYNEQFFGPGTRLTVL.

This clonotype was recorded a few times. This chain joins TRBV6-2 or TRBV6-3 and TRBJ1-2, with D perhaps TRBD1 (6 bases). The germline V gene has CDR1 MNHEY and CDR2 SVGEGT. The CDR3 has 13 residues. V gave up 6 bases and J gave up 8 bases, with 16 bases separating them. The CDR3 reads CASSSDRVKGYTF. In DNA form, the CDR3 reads TGTGCCAGCAGCTCGGACAGAGTTAAGGGCTACACCTTC.

CDR3 nucleotide sequence: TGTGCCAGCAGCACCGGGACTAGCGAACAGACCCAGTACTTC. Translated: CASSTGTSEQTQYF. J is TRBJ2-5 and V is TRBV5-6, with TRBD2 matching over 10 bases. Germline V CDR1 and CDR2: SGHDT, YYEEEE. This CDR3 is 14 amino acids long. V shed 4 bases, J shed 6 bases, and the junction held 6 bases outside the gene matches.

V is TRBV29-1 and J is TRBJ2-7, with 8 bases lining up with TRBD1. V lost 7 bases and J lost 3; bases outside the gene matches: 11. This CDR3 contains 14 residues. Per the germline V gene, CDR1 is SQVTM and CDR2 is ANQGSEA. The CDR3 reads CSAVGTGHLYEQYF. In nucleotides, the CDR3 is TGCAGCGCCGTTGGGACAGGTCATCTCTACGAGCAGTACTTC.

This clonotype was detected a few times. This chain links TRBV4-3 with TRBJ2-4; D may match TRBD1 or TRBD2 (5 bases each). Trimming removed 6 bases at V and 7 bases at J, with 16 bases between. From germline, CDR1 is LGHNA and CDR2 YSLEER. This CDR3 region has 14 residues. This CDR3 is CASSQGAVWNIQYF. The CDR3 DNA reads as TGCGCCAGCAGTCAGGGAGCAGTGTGGAACATTCAGTACTTC.

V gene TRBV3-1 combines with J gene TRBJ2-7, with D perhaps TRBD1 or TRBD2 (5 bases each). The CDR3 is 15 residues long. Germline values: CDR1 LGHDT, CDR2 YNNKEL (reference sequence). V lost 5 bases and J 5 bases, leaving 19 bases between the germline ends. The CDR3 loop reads CASSVTRDPGDEQYF. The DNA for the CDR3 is TGTGCCAGCAGCGTAACCCGGGACCCCGGGGACGAGCAGTACTTC.

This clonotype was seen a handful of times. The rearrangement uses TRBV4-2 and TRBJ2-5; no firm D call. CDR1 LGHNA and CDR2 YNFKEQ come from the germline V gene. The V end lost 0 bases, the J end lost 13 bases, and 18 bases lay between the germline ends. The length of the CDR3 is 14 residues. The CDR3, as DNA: TGTGCCAGCAGCCAAGACGTCGGTTACTACGGGCGGTACTTC. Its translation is CASSQDVGYYGRYF.

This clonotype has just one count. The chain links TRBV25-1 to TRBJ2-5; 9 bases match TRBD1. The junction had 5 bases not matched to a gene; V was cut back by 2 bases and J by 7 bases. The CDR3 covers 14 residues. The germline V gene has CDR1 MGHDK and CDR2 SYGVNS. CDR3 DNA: TGTGCCAGCAGTGAAATGGGACAGGGAGGGACCCAGTACTTC. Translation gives CASSEMGQGGTQYF. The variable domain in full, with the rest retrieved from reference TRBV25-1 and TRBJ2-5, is EADIYQTPRYLVIGTGKKITLECSQTMGHDKMYWYQQDPGMELHLIHYSYGVNSTEKGDLSSESTVSRIRTEHFPLTLESARPSHTSQYLCASSEMGQGGTQYFGPGTRLLVL.